This entry describes one T cell receptor beta chain. Its matching antigen is unknown. The entry originates in a study of OX40 agonist ivuxolimab in advanced cancers. On the study more broadly: Patients in the trial were receiving intravenous ivuxolimab every 2 weeks, at doses of 0.01 to 10 mg/kg. Study-level points and caveats: Averaging showed that CD8+ T cells had more expanded clones than CD4+ did. Both blood CD4+ and CD8+ T cells showed clonal growth by week 6 at 0.1 to 3.0 mg/kg.

The table came from immunoSEQ multiplex PCR; TCRdb's copy has only in-frame clones and leaves some out. The sample has around 60,000 clones, over 65% seen once. Systemic immunosuppression or a history of autoimmune disease excluded patients. Deletions cut 0 bases from V and 6 bases from J, with 15 bases between. CDR1 and CDR2 (germline): LGHNA, YNFKEQ. CDR3 length: 16 residues. The sequenced sample was CD4+ or CD8+ T cells sorted from blood, obtained in a trial of the OX40 agonist ivuxolimab. The gene calls are TRBV4-2 and TRBJ2-1, with D perhaps assigned TRBD1 or TRBD2 (5 bases each). This receptor was identified in an adult with an advanced solid tumor such as melanoma, head and neck, liver or kidney cancer. CDR3 amino acids: CASSQDLLYGANEQFF. Here the CDR3 DNA reads TGTGCCAGCAGCCAAGACCTCCTATACGGGGCCAATGAGCAGTTCTTC.